These 16 T cell receptor beta chains were sequenced from one sample in a study of shared clonotypes between healthy human individuals. Sequenced by immunoSEQ multiplex PCR; TCRdb stores in-frame clones only, minus some. The repertoire holds nearly 1 million clones, with over 60% as singletons. The source material was memory CD4+ T cells sorted from blood. Subset here: CD45RA-negative fraction. The receptors originated from a young man in good health.

CDR3 in DNA: TGTGCCAGCAGCTTAGACCAGGGGGGGACTGAAGCTTTCTTT. Translated: CASSLDQGGTEAFF. This chain uses TRBV7-6 with TRBJ1-1; 7 bases fit TRBD1. The CDR3 contains 14 residues. Per the germline V gene, CDR1 is SGHVS and CDR2 is FNYEAQ. V was clipped by 1 base and J by 5 bases; unmatched bases: 4.

V usage is TRBV7-9 and J usage is TRBJ2-5, with no clear D. The CDR3 totals 11 residues. Per the germline V gene, CDR1 is SEHNR and CDR2 is FQNEAQ (reference sequence). The V gene lost 0 bases and the J gene lost 7 bases, with 3 bases spanning the gap. The DNA of the CDR3 is TGTGCCAGCAGCTTAGCTGTGACCCAGTACTTC. Residues: CASSLAVTQYF.

The gene calls are TRBV9 and TRBJ2-2, with D tentatively TRBD1 (6 bases). The CDR3 is 16 amino acids. Between the trimmed V and J ends, which lost 4 bases and 0 bases, there was a span of 13 bases. Germline V lookup: CDR1 SGDLS, CDR2 YYNGEE. The CDR3 sequence: CASSFRDTSNTGELFF. The CDR3 coding sequence is TGTGCCAGCAGCTTCCGGGACACTTCGAACACCGGGGAGCTGTTTTTT.

The CDR3 protein is CASSYSGQGYEQYF. DNA for the CDR3: TGCGCCAGCTCCTATTCGGGACAGGGCTACGAGCAGTACTTC. The chain links TRBV5-1 to TRBJ2-7; 9 nucleotides match TRBD1. The V gene end was trimmed by 7 bases and the J gene end by 3 bases; junction bases not matched to a gene: 8. CDR3 length: 14 residues. Germline values: CDR1 SGHRS, CDR2 YFSETQ.

The chain couples TRBV5-4 to TRBJ1-1, with D perhaps matching TRBD1 (5 bases). Germline-derived CDR1 and CDR2 are SGHNT and YYREEE (reference sequence). The length of the CDR3 is 13 residues. Trimming shortened V by 0 bases and J by 8 bases, and 11 bases separated the two germline ends. The CDR3 nucleotides are TGTGCCAGCAGCTTGGCCTTCGGGGGGGAAGCTTTCTTT. This encodes CASSLAFGGEAFF.

The chain is built from TRBV6-5 and TRBJ2-7, with D hard to call. The ends were cut back, 0 bases at V and 2 bases at J, with 14 bases in the middle. Per germline, CDR1 MNHEY and CDR2 SVGAGI. This CDR3 has 16 amino acids. DNA for the CDR3: TGTGCCAGCAGTTACTCGTCTCTCGTTTCAACCTACGAGCAGTACTTC. The encoded protein is CASSYSSLVSTYEQYF.

The gene calls are TRBV30 and TRBJ1-4; no definite D call. The V gene's germline CDR1 is GTSNPN and CDR2 SVGIG (reference sequence). The CDR3 totals 11 residues. The ends were cut back, 4 bases at V and 8 bases at J, with 8 bases in the middle. CDR3 bases: TGTGCCTGGACGATTGGCGAAAAACTGTTTTTT. This translates into CAWTIGEKLFF.

This rearrangement joins TRBV7-9 to TRBJ2-3; no definite D call. The germline gives CDR1 SEHNR, CDR2 FQNEAQ (reference sequence). The V and J ends lost 3 bases and 4 bases respectively, with 5 bases between them. This CDR3 has 12 residues. The CDR3 reads CASSFNPDTQYF. The CDR3, as DNA: TGTGCCAGCAGCTTCAACCCAGATACGCAGTATTTT.

The gene calls are TRBV6-5 and TRBJ2-2, with 8 bases matching TRBD1. Germline assignment: CDR1 MNHEY and CDR2 SVGAGI. The V gene end was trimmed by 4 bases and the J gene end by 4 bases; junction bases not matched to a gene: 2. The CDR3 sequence is 14 residues long. This CDR3 is CASSSTGGTGELFF. CDR3 nucleotides: TGTGCCAGCAGTTCTACAGGGGGCACCGGGGAGCTGTTTTTT.

Worth noting for this clone: A much larger clonotype is one base distant, so this may be a read error. V and J are TRBV11-2 and TRBJ2-7, with D possibly matching TRBD2 (5 bases). There are 15 residues in the CDR3. The germline V gene has CDR1 SGHAT and CDR2 FQNNGV. CDR3 sequence reads: CVSSPTRDILYEQYF. The DNA of the CDR3 is TGTGTCAGCAGCCCCACACGGGATATTCTTTACGAGCAGTACTTC.

This clone was counted between two and nine times. The chain carries TRBV11-3 and TRBJ1-1, with D hard to call. Germline V lookup: CDR1 SGHNT, CDR2 YENEEA. The CDR3 is 11 amino acids. V gave up 3 bases and J gave up 8 bases, with 7 bases separating them. The CDR3: CASSLGWEAFF. In nucleotides, the CDR3 is TGTGCCAGCAGCTTGGGGTGGGAAGCTTTCTTT.

The chain is built from TRBV6-5 and TRBJ2-7; TRBD2 matches at 9 bases. In germline, CDR1 is MNHEY, CDR2 SVGAGI. The junction had 8 bases not matched to a gene; V was cut back by 6 bases and J by 2 bases. This CDR3 contains 15 residues. CDR3 amino acids: CASSRGRGGPYEQYF. The CDR3 region has the DNA TGTGCCAGCAGCCGCGGGCGGGGGGGCCCCTACGAGCAGTACTTC.

The CDR3 DNA is TGTGCCAGCTCTTCCACTAGCGGGGGACTCTCTGGGGCCAACGTCCTGACTTTC. This encodes CASSSTSGGLSGANVLTF. V gene TRBV18 combines with J gene TRBJ2-6, with 11 bases that match TRBD2. V lost 6 bases, J lost 0 bases, and 7 bases stayed unmatched. The CDR3 totals 18 residues. Germline loops: CDR1 KGHSH, CDR2 LQKENI.

The genes are TRBV4-3 and TRBJ2-1; TRBD2 aligns across 9 bases. V lost 0 bases to trimming and J lost 1 base; unmatched junction nucleotides: 7. This CDR3 spans 18 amino acids. In germline, CDR1 is LGHNA, CDR2 YSLEER. As DNA, the CDR3 is TGCGCCAGCAGCCAAGAAGGTAGCGGGAGAGGGTCCTACAATGAGCAGTTCTTC. Amino acid sequence: CASSQEGSGRGSYNEQFF.

The V gene is TRBV5-1, the J gene TRBJ2-3; TRBD1 aligns across 7 bases. Trimming took 4 bases from V and 3 from J; bases not matched to a gene: 5. CDR1 is SGHRS and CDR2 is YFSETQ in the germline V gene. The CDR3 is 14 amino acids. The CDR3 region is CASSIRQGTDTQYF. The CDR3 region has the DNA TGCGCCAGCAGCATACGACAGGGAACAGATACGCAGTATTTT. Filled out from reference TRBV5-1 and TRBJ2-3, the complete variable domain reads KAGVTQTPRYLIKTRGQQVTLSCSPISGHRSVSWYQQTPGQGLQFLFEYFSETQRNKGNFPGRFSGRQFSNSRSEMNVSTLELGDSALYLCASSIRQGTDTQYFGPGTRLTVL.

This chain joins TRBV7-2 and TRBJ1-4; TRBD1 matches 10 bases. There are 17 residues in the CDR3. Trimming took 5 bases from V and 3 from J; bases not matched to a gene: 9. CDR1 is SGHTA and CDR2 is FQGNSA in the germline V gene. Here the CDR3 DNA reads TGTGCCAGCAGCACGCGACAGGGGGCAGCAGCTAATGAAAAACTGTTTTTT. This encodes CASSTRQGAAANEKLFF.